This TCR beta chain was observed in a study of T cells in Graves' hyperthyroidism and ophthalmopathy. TCR beta CDR3 regions were amplified from RNA transcripts. First-round RT-PCR with HTBI primers amplified the TCR CDR3 region. TCRdb reanalysed the multiplex PCR reads using MiXCR and keeps one entry per CDR3 protein. This repertoire shows about 360,000 distinct CDR3 sequences, about 13% found once; its top ten account for around a tenth. Many counts were recorded for this clonotype. CDR1 is SGHTA, CDR2 FQGTGA, per germline. V was clipped by 4 bases and J by 0 bases; unmatched bases: 5. The CDR3 is made up of 17 amino acids.

The source material was blood. The gene calls are TRBV7-3 and TRBJ2-6; 8 positions match TRBD2. This receptor was obtained from a woman aged 18-29 years with Graves' hyperthyroidism. The CDR3 protein is CASSSLAGSSGANVLTF. The DNA of the CDR3 is TGTGCCAGCAGCTCTCTAGCGGGTAGCTCTGGGGCCAACGTCCTGACTTTC.